The clone carrying this TCR beta chain has only one observation. Original methodology: For nucleated cells, counts were estimated from reference gene primer amplification. Libraries were prepared by immunoSEQ multiplex PCR; TCRdb keeps only in-frame clonotypes and omits some of them. V, J and clone size derive from that table, while D and trimming were established from the DNA sequence. The sample contains tens of thousands of clones, around 80% of which appear only once. This sample was included in a study of blood T cell repertoires in COVID-19. Whole-study context: Acute and convalescent COVID-19 specimens originated in the United States, Italy and Spain. Nucleic acid was either cDNA or gDNA, and it came from T cells, B-cell-depleted T cells, or PBMCs.

CDR3 size: 14 residues. Germline V gene sequence: CDR1 LGHDT, CDR2 YNNKEL (reference sequence). V was clipped by 3 bases and J by 6 bases, with 11 bases between them. The chain links TRBV3-1 (or the pseudogene TRBV3-2) to TRBJ1-4, with D perhaps matching TRBD1 (6 bases). Sequencing was performed on peripheral blood. The source of this sequence is a woman older than 75 with active or convalescent COVID-19. CDR3 in DNA: TGTGCCAGCAGCCATTTACAGGGAGATGAAAAACTGTTTTTT. It codes for CASSHLQGDEKLFF.